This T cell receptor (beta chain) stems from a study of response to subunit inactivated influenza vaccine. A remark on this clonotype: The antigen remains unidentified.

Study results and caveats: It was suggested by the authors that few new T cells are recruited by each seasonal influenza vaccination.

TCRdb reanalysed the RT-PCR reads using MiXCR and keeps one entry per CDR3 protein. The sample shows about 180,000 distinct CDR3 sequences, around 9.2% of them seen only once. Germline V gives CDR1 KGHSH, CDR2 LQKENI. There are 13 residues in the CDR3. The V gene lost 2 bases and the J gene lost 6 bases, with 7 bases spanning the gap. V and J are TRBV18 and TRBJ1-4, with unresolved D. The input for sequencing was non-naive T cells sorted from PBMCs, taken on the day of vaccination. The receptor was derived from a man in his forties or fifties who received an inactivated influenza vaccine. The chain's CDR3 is CASSPARDEKLFF. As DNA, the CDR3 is TGTGCCAGCTCACCAGCAAGGGATGAAAAACTGTTTTTT.